This T cell receptor (beta chain) was retrieved from a study of CD8+ T cells in alopecia areata. Study details: Treated patients swallowed 5 to 10 mg of oral tofacitinib twice daily.

Treatment meaning: oral pan-JAK inhibitor, 5-10 mg twice daily. Isolated RNA was reverse transcribed into cDNA used as the sequencing template. TCRdb's copy holds only in-frame clones and misses some; the assay was immunoSEQ multiplex PCR. The table includes about 200,000 clones, 58% detected once. The receptor was isolated from a human donor with alopecia areata. The sequencing used CD4+ T cells sorted from blood, collected at week 24, from a patient treated with tofacitinib.

DNA of the CDR3: TGTGCCATCAGTGAAGGGAACTCCGGCATTCAGTACTTC. This gives the protein CAISEGNSGIQYF. This rearrangement joins TRBV10-3 to TRBJ2-4; no firm D call. Trimming stripped 3 bases from V and 9 bases from J, with 12 bases between. Per the germline V gene, CDR1 is ENHRY and CDR2 is SYGVKD. CDR3 length equals 13 residues.